One and the same sample provided the 32 T cell receptor beta chains below, sequenced in a study of vaccination and CD4 T cells after COVID-19. Cultured CD4+ T-cell DNA underwent Oncomine TCR Beta short-read sequencing. TCRdb redid the calling of the PCR reads with MiXCR, one entry per CDR3 protein. The sample includes some 7,700 distinct CDR3 sequences, approximately 50% seen only once; the top ten take 22%. Antigen specificity for these receptors is unknown. Treatment here: roughly 11-day PBMC culture with coronavirus spike peptide pools or control peptides (ViraFEST assay). The sample comprised CD4+ T cells from blood, cultured in vitro. All receptors derive from a human donor who had recovered from COVID-19.

This clonotype was seen a handful of times. The V gene is TRBV6-2 or TRBV6-3, the J gene TRBJ2-2; 8 positions agree with TRBD2. CDR3 length equals 16 residues. After removal of 6 bases from V and 1 base from J, the junction contained 7 bases not matched to a gene. CDR1 is MNHEY, CDR2 SVGEGT, per germline. The CDR3 is CASSRSAGGNTGELFF. Written as DNA, the CDR3 is TGTGCCAGCAGCCGCTCGGCGGGGGGGAACACCGGGGAGCTGTTTTTT.

DNA of the CDR3: TGTGCCAGCAGTCGTACAACGGGGGTCACCGGGGAGCTGTTTTTT. Protein: CASSRTTGVTGELFF. The chain employs TRBV28 and TRBJ2-2, with D perhaps matching TRBD2 (6 bases). CDR3 length: 15 amino acids. The V gene's germline CDR1 is MDHEN and CDR2 SYDVKM. The V end was cut by 5 bases, the J end by 4 bases, with 14 bases between.

This chain connects TRBV7-2 to TRBJ2-5, with TRBD2 matching 11 bases. The V gene end was trimmed by 0 bases and the J gene end by 5 bases; junction bases not matched to a gene: 11. The CDR3 totals 18 residues. CDR1 and CDR2 from the germline V gene are SGHTA and FQGNSA. As DNA, the CDR3 is TGTGCCAGCAGCTTAGCTTCGATAGCGGGAGGGCGTGGGGAGACCCAGTACTTC. Its protein is CASSLASIAGGRGETQYF.

V and J are TRBV7-2 and TRBJ1-1; D remains ambiguous. This CDR3 comprises 14 residues. CDR1 is SGHTA, CDR2 FQGNSA, per germline. V was pared by 5 bases and J by 2 bases, with 12 bases between. The CDR3, as DNA: TGTGCCAGCAGCAACATCACACGTAACACTGAAGCTTTCTTT. Encoded protein: CASSNITRNTEAFF.

This clonotype was picked up a small number of times. The chain links TRBV18 to TRBJ1-6; no definite D call. The germline V gene encodes CDR1 KGHSH and CDR2 LQKENI. Trimming took off 4 bases at V and 10 bases at J, with 20 bases between the two ends. There are 16 residues in the CDR3. CDR3 sequence (DNA): TGTGCCAGCTCACTTTATGGACCCACCCAAGGGTCACCCCTCCACTTT. It specifies CASSLYGPTQGSPLHF. The variable domain in full, completed from reference TRBV18 and TRBJ1-6, reads NAGVMQNPRHLVRRRGQEARLRCSPMKGHSHVYWYRQLPEEGLKFMVYLQKENIIDESGMPKERFSAEFPKEGPSILRIQQVVRGDSAAYFCASSLYGPTQGSPLHFGNGTRLTVT.

This clonotype turned up a few times. This chain links TRBV7-8 with TRBJ1-6; tentatively, D is TRBD1 (5 bases). The germline V gene encodes CDR1 SGHVS and CDR2 FQNEAQ. Trimming removed 4 bases at V and 5 bases at J, with 12 bases between. This CDR3 is built from 15 residues. CDR3 amino acids: CASSWGTANNSPLHF. As DNA, the CDR3 is TGTGCCAGCAGCTGGGGGACGGCCAATAATTCACCCCTCCACTTT.

The sample holds a few counts of this clonotype. The chain combines TRBV19 with TRBJ1-2; a weak D match, TRBD1 (6 bases). CDR1 and CDR2 (germline): LNHDA, SQIVND (reference sequence). Trimming pared 7 bases from V and 8 bases from J, leaving 14 bases between. This CDR3 spans 12 amino acids. CDR3 in DNA: TGTGCCAGTACTAACAGGGCTGACGGCTACACCTTC. Translated, it gives CASTNRADGYTF.

A single count supports this clonotype. The chain has TRBV19 and TRBJ1-4, with a tentative D call TRBD1 (6 bases). The germline gives CDR1 LNHDA, CDR2 SQIVND (reference sequence). Trimming left V 3 bases short and J 6 bases short, with 23 bases between. This CDR3 region has 18 residues. This CDR3 reads CASSMRARDTLPYEKLFF. Written as DNA, the CDR3 is TGTGCCAGTAGTATGAGGGCCCGGGACACCTTACCTTATGAAAAACTGTTTTTT.

The genes are TRBV20-1 and TRBJ1-1; weak D call: TRBD1 (6 bases). V was trimmed by 7 bases and J by 4 bases, leaving 16 bases between them. The CDR3 totals 13 residues. Germline values: CDR1 DFQATT, CDR2 SNEGSKA (reference sequence). The chain's CDR3 is CSGDVGASTEAFF. CDR3 sequence (DNA): TGCAGTGGGGATGTGGGGGCGAGCACTGAAGCTTTCTTT.

The gene calls are TRBV6-1 and TRBJ2-2, with D perhaps TRBD2 (5 bases). V was shortened by 7 bases and J by 3 bases, with 12 bases between the two germline ends. In germline, CDR1 is MNHNS, CDR2 SASEGT. There are 14 residues in the CDR3. This chain's CDR3 is CASTGGPHTGELFF. The CDR3 DNA reads TGTGCCAGCACCGGAGGCCCACACACCGGGGAGCTGTTTTTT.

This clonotype counts as medium-sized. CDR3 protein: CASSLGGAQGETQYF. The CDR3 DNA sequence: TGTGCCAGCAGCTTGGGGGGGGCGCAAGGAGAGACCCAGTACTTC. This chain joins TRBV7-3 and TRBJ2-5; maybe TRBD2 (7 bases). Per germline, CDR1 SGHTA and CDR2 FQGTGA. Trimming removed 3 bases at V and 4 bases at J, with 15 bases between. This CDR3 is built from 15 residues. The full variable domain, with the rest looked up from reference TRBV7-3 and TRBJ2-5, is GAGVSQTPSNKVTEKGKYVELRCDPISGHTALYWYRQSLGQGPEFLIYFQGTGAADDSGLPNDRFFAVRPEGSVSTLKIQRTERGDSAVYLCASSLGGAQGETQYFGPGTRLLVL.

This clonotype turned up a few times. The CDR3: CASRGGSGQPQHF. Written as DNA, the CDR3 is TGTGCCTCCCGTGGCGGTTCGGGTCAGCCCCAGCATTTT. This chain links TRBV6-1 with TRBJ1-5; D is unclear. Per germline, CDR1 MNHNS and CDR2 SASEGT. The length of the CDR3 is 13 residues. Between the trimmed V and J ends, which lost 11 bases and 6 bases, there was a span of 17 bases.

In this sample, this clonotype is large (0.1 to 1%). V is TRBV12-3 or TRBV12-4 and J is TRBJ1-2; 9 nucleotides agree with TRBD1. The ends lost 6 bases at V and 8 bases at J; junction bases unmatched: 7. The CDR3 is 13 residues long. CDR3 bases: TGTGCCAGCAGCCAAACAGGGGGCTTAGGCTACACCTTC. This sequence encodes CASSQTGGLGYTF.

This chain uses TRBV27 with TRBJ1-6, with D perhaps TRBD1 (6 bases). This CDR3 is built from 17 residues. V was pared by 1 base and J by 5 bases, with 15 bases between. Germline-derived CDR1 and CDR2 are MNHEY and SMNVEV (reference sequence). The CDR3 DNA follows: TGTGCCAGCAGTTTATGGGGGGGGCGCCCGGATAATTCACCCCTCCACTTT. The encoded protein is CASSLWGGRPDNSPLHF.

This chain uses TRBV14 with TRBJ1-6; tentatively, D is TRBD1 (6 bases). CDR3 length: 14 amino acids. V lost 5 bases, J lost 7 bases, and 12 bases lay in between. The V gene's germline CDR1 is SGHDN and CDR2 FVKESK. The CDR3 is CASSTTRGNSPLHF. CDR3 sequence (DNA): TGTGCCAGCAGCACTACTAGGGGGAATTCACCCCTCCACTTT. The complete variable domain, with remaining parts taken from reference TRBV14 and TRBJ1-6, reads EAGVTQFPSHSVIEKGQTVTLRCDPISGHDNLYWYRRVMGKEIKFLLHFVKESKQDESGMPNNRFLAERTGGTYSTLKVQPAELEDSGVYFCASSTTRGNSPLHFGNGTRLTVT.

In DNA form, the CDR3 reads TGTGCCACCAGTGCCCCAACGGGGACAAGGACTTTCTTT. Encoded protein: CATSAPTGTRTFF. The chain uses TRBV24-1 and TRBJ1-1; TRBD1 is a possible D gene (6 bases). V lost 5 bases and J lost 12, with 18 bases in between. Germline-derived CDR1 and CDR2 are KGHDR and SFDVKD. This CDR3 has 13 amino acids.

V and J are TRBV20-1 and TRBJ1-2, with D perhaps TRBD1 (5 bases). CDR1 is DFQATT and CDR2 is SNEGSKA in the germline V gene (reference sequence). Trimming shortened V by 0 bases and J by 5 bases, and 16 bases separated the two germline ends. The CDR3 loop spans 15 amino acids. The CDR3 spells CSARDPITGIYGYTF. The DNA of the CDR3 is TGCAGTGCTAGAGACCCCATAACAGGAATTTATGGCTACACCTTC.

There are a few counts of this clonotype. This sequence joins TRBV6-4 and TRBJ2-2, with D possibly TRBD2 on 6 matching bases. The germline V and J ends were trimmed by 6 bases and 6 bases, with 8 bases remaining between them. CDR3 length: 12 amino acids. Germline V CDR1 and CDR2: MRHNA, SNTAGT. CDR3 loop: CASSWGAGELFF. DNA of the CDR3: TGTGCCAGCAGCTGGGGGGCCGGGGAGCTGTTTTTT.

This clonotype has just a few counts. This chain uses TRBV6-1 with TRBJ1-5, with 7 bases aligning to TRBD1. V was clipped by 6 bases and J by 5 bases; unmatched bases: 4. The CDR3 loop spans 13 amino acids. The germline CDR1 and CDR2 sequences are MNHNS and SASEGT. The DNA for the CDR3 is TGTGCCAGCAGAATACAGGGGTATCAGCCCCAGCATTTT. Its protein product is CASRIQGYQPQHF.

The chain joins TRBV6-1 to TRBJ2-7; 10 nucleotides line up with TRBD1. The CDR3 contains 14 residues. V shed 7 bases and J 5 bases; nucleotides not matched to a gene: 8. Per germline, CDR1 MNHNS and CDR2 SASEGT. DNA for the CDR3: TGTGCCAGCAACCCGGGACAGGGGAGCCACGAGCAGTACTTC. It encodes CASNPGQGSHEQYF.

The chain uses TRBV28 and TRBJ1-5; D perhaps matches TRBD1 (5 bases). Per germline, CDR1 MDHEN and CDR2 SYDVKM. V was trimmed by 2 bases and J by 4 bases, leaving 15 bases between them. The CDR3 runs 16 residues. CDR3 loop: CASSLLRGSANQPQHF. The CDR3 region has the DNA TGTGCCAGCAGTTTACTTCGGGGGTCGGCAAATCAGCCCCAGCATTTT.

V and J are TRBV6-1 and TRBJ2-5, with 7 bases fitting TRBD2. V gave up 5 bases and J gave up 4 bases; unmatched junction bases: 4. Germline CDR1 MNHNS, CDR2 SASEGT. The CDR3 consists of 13 residues. CDR3 DNA: TGTGCCAGCAGTAGCGGGGTGGGAGAGACCCAGTACTTC. This gives the protein CASSSGVGETQYF.

The V gene is TRBV20-1, the J gene TRBJ1-2, with 8 positions matching TRBD1. This CDR3 region has 13 residues. Germline lookup yields CDR1 DFQATT and CDR2 SNEGSKA (reference sequence). V shed 7 bases and J 5 bases; nucleotides not matched to a gene: 9. CDR3 amino acids: CSGGQGADYGYTF. The CDR3 coding sequence is TGCAGTGGAGGGCAGGGGGCTGATTATGGCTACACCTTC.

The chain links TRBV6-1 to TRBJ2-7; D is tentatively TRBD1 or TRBD2 (5 bases each). V lost 6 bases to trimming and J lost 3 bases, with 12 bases between them. CDR3 length: 13 residues. In germline, CDR1 is MNHNS, CDR2 SASEGT. CDR3 coding DNA: TGTGCCAGCAGGTTGGGACCCAACTACGAGCAGTACTTC. The encoded protein is CASRLGPNYEQYF.

This chain links TRBV7-9 with TRBJ1-1; D not certain. Trimming took 0 bases from V and 4 from J, leaving 6 bases between them. The CDR3 has 13 residues. CDR1 SEHNR and CDR2 FQNEAQ come from the germline V gene (reference sequence). The CDR3 DNA is TGTGCCAGCAGCTTAGCAGGAGTCACTGAAGCTTTCTTT. It encodes CASSLAGVTEAFF. The full variable domain, its missing parts supplied by reference TRBV7-9 and TRBJ1-1, is DTGVSQNPRHKITKRGQNVTFRCDPISEHNRLYWYRQTLGQGPEFLTYFQNEAQLEKSRLLSDRFSAERPKGSFSTLEIQRTEQGDSAMYLCASSLAGVTEAFFGQGTRLTVV.

The chain combines TRBV21-1 with TRBJ1-1. TRBV21-1 is deemed a pseudogene. The CDR3 is 15 amino acids. CDR3 nucleotides: TGTGCCAGCAGCAAAGCCAAATCATCGAACACTGAAGCTTTCTTT. It codes for CASSKAKSSNTEAFF.

This clonotype counts as medium-sized (0.01 to 0.1%). The chain has TRBV27 and TRBJ1-2, with D possibly matching TRBD1 (6 bases). V lost 4 bases and J lost 7, with 13 bases in between. This CDR3 region has 13 residues. Per germline, CDR1 MNHEY and CDR2 SMNVEV (reference sequence). The DNA for the CDR3 is TGTGCCAGCAGTTCCAACAGGGTGGGTGGCTACACCTTC. Encoded protein: CASSSNRVGGYTF.

Only a few counts were recorded for this clonotype. The genes are TRBV7-8 and TRBJ2-5, with 11 bases fitting TRBD2. CDR3 length: 15 residues. The germline V gene encodes CDR1 SGHVS and CDR2 FQNEAQ. Losses at the gene ends were 5 bases for V and 5 bases for J; bases not matched to a gene: 7. The CDR3 sequence: CASSPRLAGSETQYF. The CDR3 DNA reads as TGTGCCAGCAGCCCCAGACTAGCGGGGAGCGAGACCCAGTACTTC.

The chain couples TRBV2 to TRBJ2-2; 10 nucleotides match TRBD1. Germline V gene data show CDR1 as SNHLY and CDR2 as FYNNEI. The CDR3 length is 15 residues. The V segment lost 5 bases and the J segment 4 bases; nucleotides outside the gene matches: 4. Here the CDR3 DNA reads TGTGCCAGCAGTCCGGACAGGGGGGTCACCGGGGAGCTGTTTTTT. It codes for CASSPDRGVTGELFF.

This clonotype appeared once. V usage is TRBV6-2 or TRBV6-3 and J usage is TRBJ2-2; D perhaps matches TRBD2 (5 bases). The CDR3 is 15 amino acids. Germline V gene sequence: CDR1 MNHEY, CDR2 SVGEGT. Trimming left V 7 bases short and J 6 bases short, with 18 bases between. CDR3 loop: CASTTRGNGAGELFF. The DNA for the CDR3 is TGTGCCAGCACCACCCGGGGTAACGGCGCCGGGGAGCTGTTTTTT.

V gene TRBV12-3 or TRBV12-4 combines with J gene TRBJ1-1; a weak D match, TRBD1 (6 bases). V shed 3 bases and J shed 4 bases, with 9 bases lying between them. This CDR3 has 13 amino acids. CDR3 sequence: CASSFRGSTEAFF. CDR3 bases: TGTGCCAGCAGTTTCAGGGGTTCCACTGAAGCTTTCTTT.

The sample holds a few counts of this clonotype. The rearrangement joins TRBV20-1 to TRBJ1-1; D not certain. This CDR3 contains 13 residues. Germline V gives CDR1 DFQATT, CDR2 SNEGSKA (reference sequence). The CDR3 bases are TGCAGCGCAAGGATTGATCTGAACACTGAAGCTTTCTTT. Its protein is CSARIDLNTEAFF.